The 7 T cell receptor beta chains below come from one sample, sequenced in a study of T cells in Graves' hyperthyroidism and ophthalmopathy. There were TCR beta CDR3 regions amplified from RNA transcripts. In the first-round RT-PCR of the TCR CDR3, the HTBI primer set was used. TCRdb reprocessed the multiplex PCR reads via MiXCR and lists one record per CDR3 protein. The data hold about 380,000 distinct CDR3 sequences, with less than 20% observed a single time. The specimen sequenced was blood. These receptors were collected from a man aged 18 to 30 with Graves' ophthalmopathy.

This clonotype was found many times. J is TRBJ2-2 and V is TRBV27, with 7 nucleotides matching TRBD1. The CDR3 totals 15 residues. Germline V gene lookup returns CDR1 MNHEY and CDR2 SMNVEV (reference sequence). J lost 6 bases, V lost 4 bases, and 8 bases had no gene match. CDR3 sequence reads: CASSSPLTGAGELFF. The DNA of the CDR3 is TGTGCCAGCAGTTCCCCCCTAACAGGGGCCGGGGAGCTGTTTTTT.

This clonotype has ten or more counts. The chain joins TRBV12-3 or TRBV12-4 to TRBJ2-7, with 9 bases aligning to TRBD1. V was pared by 5 bases and J by 5 bases, with 7 bases of the junction left unmatched. The CDR3 contains 14 residues. This chain's CDR3 is CASSLYRGLDEQYF. CDR3 DNA: TGTGCCAGCAGTCTCTACAGGGGGCTGGACGAGCAGTACTTC.

This clonotype was found many times. V usage is TRBV6-1 and J usage is TRBJ2-2, with D tentatively TRBD1 or TRBD2 (6 bases each). V was clipped by 7 bases and J by 6 bases, with 15 bases between them. Germline-derived CDR1 and CDR2 are MNHNS and SASEGT. This CDR3 has 14 residues. The CDR3 nucleotides are TGTGCCAGCATGGTTGGGGGGCAGTCCGGGGAGCTGTTTTTT. Protein product: CASMVGGQSGELFF.

The rearrangement uses TRBV4-1 and TRBJ2-1; D unclear. The CDR3 runs 14 residues. CDR1 is MGHRA, CDR2 YSYEKL, per germline. V was shortened by 0 bases and J by 8 bases, with 11 bases between the two germline ends. CDR3 bases: TGCGCCAGCAGCCAAGAACCGGGTTTTCATGAGCAGTTCTTC. Encoded protein: CASSQEPGFHEQFF.

At least ten counts were recorded for this clonotype. This chain connects TRBV28 to TRBJ1-1; D is undetermined. This CDR3 has 14 residues. V lost 5 bases and J lost 0, with 10 bases in between. Germline CDR1 is MDHEN and CDR2 is SYDVKM. CDR3 coding DNA: TGTGCCAGCAGTATACAGCTTATGAACACTGAAGCTTTCTTT. It encodes CASSIQLMNTEAFF.

The chain employs TRBV14 and TRBJ1-2, with 8 bases fitting TRBD1. CDR1 and CDR2 (germline): SGHDN, FVKESK. Trimming removed 4 bases from V and 6 bases from J; junction bases left unmatched: 4. The CDR3 loop spans 13 amino acids. CDR3 in DNA: TGTGCCAGCAGCCCCCGGACAGGGAATGGCTACACCTTC. This gives the protein CASSPRTGNGYTF.

This sequence joins TRBV10-2 and TRBJ1-2, with a tentative D call TRBD1 (5 bases). The germline V gene has CDR1 WSHSY and CDR2 SAAADI. V lost 3 bases and J 11 bases, leaving 13 bases between the germline ends. This CDR3 comprises 12 residues. The CDR3 DNA follows: TGCGCCAGCAGTGACCGGGGCTTTCGGTACACCTTC. This codes for CASSDRGFRYTF.